These 16 T cell receptor beta chains originate from one sample sequenced in a study of blood T cell repertoires in COVID-19 (dated by TCRdb to the early 2020s). Preparation of the library involved the immunoSEQ multiplex PCR assay. Sourced from immuneACCESS, this table was stored by TCRdb with only in-frame sequences that have V and J called. A share of the clones is absent; for the studies checked, an unresolved V gene accounts for under half, and the remainder has no known explanation. For this sample the table gives about 270,000 clones, of which approximately 90% were detected only once. The ten largest make up roughly 1.2% of the sample. Sequenced input: PBMCs or T cells enriched from blood (not recorded which). Receptors originate from a woman aged 40 to 50 with acute COVID-19.

The rearrangement uses TRBV28 and TRBJ2-4, with no clear D. CDR3 length: 14 amino acids. Between the trimmed V and J ends, which lost 3 bases and 5 bases, there was a span of 11 bases. Per germline, CDR1 MDHEN and CDR2 SYDVKM. For the CDR3, the DNA is TGTGCCAGCAGTTTGTTGGGCTACCAAAACATTCAGTACTTC. Translation gives CASSLLGYQNIQYF.

The CDR3 here is CASSSDSLSTDTQYF. Written as DNA, the CDR3 is TGTGCCAGCAGCTCCGACAGCCTTAGCACAGATACGCAGTATTTT. The chain couples TRBV5-4 to TRBJ2-3; possible D gene TRBD1, 5 bases. The CDR3 runs to 15 residues. V was clipped by 3 bases and J by 0 bases, with 11 bases between them. The V gene's germline CDR1 is SGHNT and CDR2 YYREEE (reference sequence).

The chain recombines TRBV18 with TRBJ1-3, with D maybe TRBD1 (5 bases). The CDR3 length is 17 residues. CDR1 KGHSH and CDR2 LQKENI come from the germline V gene. V was clipped by 1 base and J by 1 base, with 14 bases between them. The CDR3 DNA reads TGTGCCAGCTCACCACGATTCGAACAGGCGTCTGGAAACACCATATATTTT. It is translated as CASSPRFEQASGNTIYF.

Here the CDR3 DNA reads TGTGCCAGCAGCCCCTGGGAGGGGCTGGTTGGCTACACCTTC. Translating it yields CASSPWEGLVGYTF. The V and J genes are TRBV7-9 and TRBJ1-2, with a weak D call TRBD1 (5 bases). V was trimmed by 5 bases and J by 7 bases, leaving 17 bases between them. The CDR3 sequence is 14 residues long. Germline-derived CDR1 and CDR2 are SEHNR and FQNEAQ (reference sequence).

V usage is TRBV3-1 (or the pseudogene TRBV3-2) and J usage is TRBJ2-1; 12 nucleotides line up with TRBD2. This CDR3 is 16 amino acids long. CDR1 and CDR2 from the germline V gene are LGHDT and YNNKEL (reference sequence). V dropped 4 bases and J dropped 8; count of bases not matched to a gene: 9. The CDR3 sequence: CASSRRLAGVLDEQFF. The DNA of the CDR3 is TGTGCCAGCAGCCGAAGACTAGCGGGAGTCCTGGATGAGCAGTTCTTC.

The chain links TRBV11-3 to TRBJ2-2, with a possible D match to TRBD1 (6 bases). Trimming took off 4 bases at V and 6 bases at J, with 12 bases between the two ends. CDR1 is SGHNT and CDR2 is YENEEA in the germline V gene. This CDR3 region has 14 residues. The CDR3 sequence: CASSSTGYSGELFF. Here the CDR3 DNA reads TGTGCCAGCAGCTCTACAGGGTATTCCGGGGAGCTGTTTTTT.

This sequence joins TRBV5-6 and TRBJ2-7, with 9 nucleotides matching TRBD2. V shed 1 base and J 5 bases; nucleotides not matched to a gene: 7. Per germline, CDR1 SGHDT and CDR2 YYEEEE. The length of the CDR3 is 15 residues. CDR3 bases: TGTGCCAGCAGCTTGCTCGCTAGCGGGACTCACGAGCAGTACGTC. Amino acids: CASSLLASGTHEQYV.

The V call is TRBV2, the J call TRBJ2-2; 14 positions agree with TRBD2. This CDR3 has 16 amino acids. Germline V gives CDR1 SNHLY, CDR2 FYNNEI. V dropped 5 bases and J dropped 5; count of bases not matched to a gene: 4. The CDR3 here is CASSTRLAGGTGELFF. CDR3 DNA: TGTGCCAGCAGTACCCGACTAGCGGGGGGGACCGGGGAGCTGTTTTTT.

The chain couples TRBV5-1 to TRBJ2-1; 8 nucleotides agree with TRBD1. CDR3 length: 16 residues. The J segment lost 2 bases and the V segment lost 4 bases, leaving 8 bases of the junction unmatched. Germline-derived CDR1 and CDR2 are SGHRS and YFSETQ. The CDR3 spells CASSPLDRGAYNEQFF. The DNA of the CDR3 is TGCGCCAGCAGCCCCCTCGACAGGGGAGCCTACAATGAGCAGTTCTTC.

The V call is TRBV19, the J call TRBJ1-1; maybe TRBD1 (6 bases). This CDR3 comprises 14 residues. Trimming removed 7 bases at V and 4 bases at J, with 16 bases between. Per germline, CDR1 LNHDA and CDR2 SQIVND (reference sequence). The DNA for the CDR3 is TGTGCCAGTATGACAGGCCGGCTTGTCACTGAAGCTTTCTTT. It translates to CASMTGRLVTEAFF.

V is TRBV3-1 (or the pseudogene TRBV3-2) and J is TRBJ2-5; D call uncertain. Germline CDR1 reads LGHDT; CDR2 reads YNNKEL (reference sequence). Trimming took 1 base from V and 5 from J, leaving 11 bases between them. CDR3 size: 14 residues. The CDR3 DNA reads TGTGCCAGCAGCCAAGCTTCCAGGCAGGAGACCCAGTACTTC. It codes for CASSQASRQETQYF.

The rearrangement links TRBV18 to TRBJ2-1, with a possible D match to TRBD2 (5 bases). The length of the CDR3 is 16 residues. Germline CDR1 reads KGHSH; CDR2 reads LQKENI. The ends were cut back, 6 bases at V and 5 bases at J, with 20 bases in the middle. DNA of the CDR3: TGTGCCAGCTCCCCCTTTGCGGGCCTCATGAACAATGAGCAGTTCTTC. It codes for CASSPFAGLMNNEQFF.

For this clone: The same CDR3 can be traced to other DNA sequences in this sample. This chain connects TRBV19 to TRBJ1-5; no reliable D call. Germline assignment: CDR1 LNHDA and CDR2 SQIVND (reference sequence). The CDR3 is 15 amino acids. V lost 0 bases, J lost 0 bases, and 6 bases lay in between. The CDR3: CASSIDRGSNQPQHF. CDR3 nucleotide sequence: TGTGCCAGTAGTATAGATCGAGGTAGCAATCAGCCCCAGCATTTT.

The rearrangement joins TRBV5-1 to TRBJ1-2, with D perhaps TRBD1 (6 bases). Between the trimmed V and J ends, which lost 4 bases and 2 bases, there was a span of 9 bases. This CDR3 spans 13 amino acids. Germline V gene data show CDR1 as SGHRS and CDR2 as YFSETQ. For the CDR3, the DNA is TGCGCCAGCAGCGCAGGACAGAACTATGGCTACACCTTC. Translation: CASSAGQNYGYTF.

The gene calls are TRBV5-1 and TRBJ1-1; 7 bases map to TRBD1. CDR1 and CDR2 from the germline V gene are SGHRS and YFSETQ. The CDR3 contains 14 residues. J was trimmed by 1 base and V by 2 bases; bases with no gene match: 2. CDR3 amino acids: CASSFQGENTEAFF. The CDR3 DNA sequence: TGCGCCAGCAGCTTTCAGGGGGAGAACACTGAAGCTTTCTTT. Together with reference TRBV5-1 and TRBJ1-1, the CDR3 gives the full variable domain: KAGVTQTPRYLIKTRGQQVTLSCSPISGHRSVSWYQQTPGQGLQFLFEYFSETQRNKGNFPGRFSGRQFSNSRSEMNVSTLELGDSALYLCASSFQGENTEAFFGQGTRLTVV.

This chain connects TRBV3-1 (or the pseudogene TRBV3-2) to TRBJ2-5, with 9 bases lining up with TRBD1. The V segment lost 5 bases and the J segment 5 bases; nucleotides outside the gene matches: 6. CDR1 LGHDT and CDR2 YNNKEL come from the germline V gene (reference sequence). This CDR3 spans 14 amino acids. The CDR3 loop is CASSLQGARETQYF. The CDR3 region has the DNA TGTGCCAGCAGCTTACAGGGGGCGCGGGAGACCCAGTACTTC.